This TCR beta chain was captured by sequencing in a study of blood T cell repertoires in COVID-19 (dated by TCRdb to the early 2020s). Notes on the research overall: The collaborator samples originated in the United States, Italy and Spain and spanned the acute and convalescent phases of COVID-19. Where available, HLA class I and class II types were obtained from metadata supplied by the sample provider rather than from assay-based typing. Deeply sampled blood TCRbeta repertoires from subjects exposed to, actively infected with, or recovered from COVID-19 were included in the dataset. Samples were obtained from the ongoing ImmuneRACE study (first 160 participants) and from roughly 1,300 subjects provided by 6 global collaborators. Sample metadata almost always included a de-identified subject ID, COVID-19 status, age in years and sex. The material from the prospective study consisted of cDNA or gDNA derived from T cells, B-cell-depleted T cells, or PBMCs. The repertoires were released in a freely available public database intended as a resource for research on the immune response to SARS-CoV-2. Overall results and qualifications from the work: How much clinical and demographic metadata was included differed by source and by participant, and the metadata was provided uncurated.

As to this clone: Its antigen is currently not known. Base qualities are missing; no much larger clone stands one base away.

At one collaborating source in Seattle, patients were enrolled during active infection and were followed longitudinally through the course of disease. Whole blood was collected in K2EDTA tubes by collaborating institutions according to the institutions' own protocols. Collaborator samples were shipped for TCRbeta analysis as frozen whole blood, isolated PBMCs, or DNA extracted from either sample type. TCRbeta CDR3 regions were amplified from genomic DNA by means of the immunoSEQ Assay, a bias-controlled multiplex PCR. The study's processing was this. The number of nucleated cells in each sample was estimated from the amplification of reference gene primers within the assay. To quantify the absolute abundance of each unique TCRbeta CDR3 rearrangement, sequence reads were collapsed and filtered. For each sample, productive Simpson clonality was calculated as the square root of Simpson's diversity index over productive rearrangements. Here the immuneACCESS table is served through TCRdb, limited to in-frame sequences with V and J called. Missing clones are a known gap in these copies; in checked studies unresolved V genes cover under half, and the rest lacks a known reason. The D gene and trimming were derived from the DNA, and the V and J assignments and clone size from that table. The sample has approximately 300,000 clones on record, approximately 85% of them singletons. About 1% of the sample lies in the top ten.

The receptor's source is a human donor with COVID-19, enrolled during active disease. The donor label of this sample is uncertain. Source material: peripheral blood.

The sequence in DNA is TGCGCCAGCAGCCAAGGGGATGGGGCCAATCAGCCCCAGCATTTT. This yields the protein CASSQGDGANQPQHF. Recombination connected TRBV4-1 to TRBJ1-5; TRBD1 is perhaps the D gene, given 5 matching bases. The V and J ends are trimmed by 1 base and 3 bases, leaving 10 bases between them. Counted from cysteine to phenylalanine, this CDR3 has 15 amino acids. This entry keeps only the CDR3 DNA: 45 bases, framed from base 1. Looking up the germline V gene yields CDR1 MGHRA and CDR2 YSYEKL.